These 27 T cell receptor beta chains came from one sample sequenced in a study of cytomegalovirus exposure and HLA in healthy donors. PCR amplification relied on 60 Vbeta primers (plus 13 Jbeta primers). Clones were read by immunoSEQ multiplex PCR, and TCRdb kept only the in-frame ones, dropping some. The repertoire has approximately 150,000 clones, almost 80% of them found once; the top ten carry about 0.64%. The sample comprised PBMCs. These receptors were collected from a male donor in good health and CMV-seronegative.

As regards this clone: The same CDR3 also results from other DNA sequences found in this sample. V is TRBV7-3 and J is TRBJ1-1, with D possibly TRBD1 on 6 matching bases. CDR1 is SGHTA, CDR2 FQGTGA, per germline. Trimming took 3 bases from V and 2 from J, leaving 7 bases between them. The CDR3 runs to 13 residues. The CDR3 here is CASSLDSNTEAFF. The CDR3 region has the DNA TGTGCCAGCAGCTTGGACAGCAACACTGAAGCTTTCTTT.

The rearrangement joins TRBV5-4 to TRBJ1-4; TRBD1 matches at 8 bases. This CDR3 contains 15 residues. The germline V gene encodes CDR1 SGHNT and CDR2 YYREEE (reference sequence). J was trimmed by 8 bases and V by 1 base; bases with no gene match: 7. The CDR3 DNA is TGTGCCAGCAGCTTGCAGGAAAACAGGGGGGAAAAACTGTTTTTT. It encodes CASSLQENRGEKLFF.

This clone was picked up a small number of times. The gene calls are TRBV6-4 and TRBJ2-7; 8 bases agree with TRBD2. The germline V gene has CDR1 MRHNA and CDR2 SNTAGT. V lost 4 bases, J lost 0 bases, and 5 bases stayed unmatched. The CDR3 is made up of 15 amino acids. The chain's CDR3 is CASSVQAGASYEQYF. DNA of the CDR3: TGTGCCAGCAGTGTGCAAGCGGGGGCCTCCTACGAGCAGTACTTC.

The chain links TRBV7-2 to TRBJ2-5; TRBD1 matches at 10 bases. This CDR3 is 17 amino acids long. Losses at the gene ends were 1 base for V and 5 bases for J; bases not matched to a gene: 10. Germline assignment: CDR1 SGHTA and CDR2 FQGNSA. The CDR3 region is CASSLGTGGSSRETQYF. Here the CDR3 DNA reads TGTGCCAGCAGCTTAGGGACAGGGGGATCGAGCCGGGAGACCCAGTACTTC.

The CDR3 reads CASSHAGEKTYNSPLHF. The CDR3 region has the DNA TGCGCCAGCAGCCATGCGGGGGAGAAAACCTATAATTCACCCCTCCACTTT. V and J are TRBV4-3 and TRBJ1-6; perhaps TRBD1 as D (5 bases). CDR1 is LGHNA and CDR2 is YSLEER in the germline V gene. The CDR3 spans 17 residues. V lost 3 bases to trimming and J lost 2 bases, with 14 bases between them.

This chain uses TRBV9 with TRBJ1-2; D not certain. This CDR3 is 16 amino acids long. The ends were cut back, 1 base at V and 2 bases at J, with 15 bases in the middle. The germline V gene has CDR1 SGDLS and CDR2 YYNGEE. The CDR3 nucleotides are TGTGCCAGCAGCGTAAGTTCCGGGATGGGGAACTATGGCTACACCTTC. Its translation is CASSVSSGMGNYGYTF.

The chain links TRBV27 to TRBJ2-5, with 8 bases lining up with TRBD2. V dropped 4 bases and J dropped 5; count of bases not matched to a gene: 9. The CDR3 length is 15 residues. Germline values: CDR1 MNHEY, CDR2 SMNVEV (reference sequence). CDR3: CASSSLGGGVETQYF. CDR3 DNA sequence: TGTGCCAGCAGTTCCCTCGGGGGGGGCGTCGAGACCCAGTACTTC.

On this clone: One end of the junction does not line up with germline, which may come from a read error. The genes are TRBV7-9 and TRBJ1-1, with TRBD1 matching over 8 bases. The CDR3 covers 16 residues. CDR1 SEHNR and CDR2 FQNEAQ come from the germline V gene (reference sequence). In nucleotides, the CDR3 is TGTTCCAGCAGCCGTATACTCGGACAGGGAGGTACTGAAGCTTTCTTT. Its protein is CSSSRILGQGGTEAFF.

This chain links TRBV5-1 with TRBJ2-2; D remains ambiguous. The CDR3 runs 16 residues. Germline assignment: CDR1 SGHRS and CDR2 YFSETQ. Trimming pared 0 bases from V and 0 bases from J, leaving 9 bases between. CDR3 protein: CASSLGQVANTGELFF. The DNA for the CDR3 is TGCGCCAGCAGCTTGGGCCAGGTCGCGAACACCGGGGAGCTGTTTTTT.

About this clone itself: Other DNA sequences within the sample encode an identical CDR3. The gene calls are TRBV27 and TRBJ2-1; no definite D call. V was trimmed by 3 bases and J by 7 bases, leaving 7 bases between them. In germline, CDR1 is MNHEY, CDR2 SMNVEV (reference sequence). The length of the CDR3 is 12 residues. DNA of the CDR3: TGTGCCAGCAGTTTCCCCGGGAATGAGCAGTTCTTC. Amino acid sequence: CASSFPGNEQFF.

This rearrangement joins TRBV18 to TRBJ1-5; possibly TRBD1 for D (5 bases). Trimming took off 6 bases at V and 1 base at J, with 13 bases between the two ends. CDR1 KGHSH and CDR2 LQKENI come from the germline V gene. This CDR3 is built from 15 residues. The CDR3 sequence: CASSPDGGSNQPQHF. The CDR3 coding sequence is TGTGCCAGCTCCCCGGACGGGGGGAGCAATCAGCCCCAGCATTTT. Based on the CDR3 plus reference TRBV18 and TRBJ1-5, the full variable domain is NAGVMQNPRHLVRRRGQEARLRCSPMKGHSHVYWYRQLPEEGLKFMVYLQKENIIDESGMPKERFSAEFPKEGPSILRIQQVVRGDSAAYFCASSPDGGSNQPQHFGDGTRLSIL.

J is TRBJ2-1 and V is TRBV19; 7 nucleotides align to TRBD1. Germline values: CDR1 LNHDA, CDR2 SQIVND (reference sequence). V lost 5 bases and J lost 6; bases outside the gene matches: 7. This CDR3 is built from 14 residues. The chain's CDR3 is CASSSRDRGNEQFF. The CDR3 bases are TGTGCCAGTAGTTCCCGGGACAGAGGCAATGAGCAGTTCTTC.

The chain couples TRBV6-5 to TRBJ2-1, with 12 nucleotides matching TRBD2. V lost 7 bases and J lost 6; bases outside the gene matches: 4. The germline CDR1 and CDR2 sequences are MNHEY and SVGAGI. The CDR3 covers 14 residues. CDR3 residues: CASKTSGSGNEQFF. CDR3 nucleotide sequence: TGTGCCAGCAAGACTAGCGGGAGCGGCAATGAGCAGTTCTTC.

The table lists this clone with a few counts. The chain combines TRBV7-2 with TRBJ2-7; 12 bases fit TRBD1. The CDR3 has 16 residues. V was pared by 5 bases and J by 1 base, with 6 bases of the junction left unmatched. Germline assignment: CDR1 SGHTA and CDR2 FQGNSA. Here the CDR3 DNA reads TGTGCCAGCAGCCCTGGGACAGGGGGCCCATCCTACGAGCAGTACTTC. Translation gives CASSPGTGGPSYEQYF.

The chain employs TRBV13 and TRBJ2-3, with a weak D call TRBD2 (5 bases). Trimming left V 8 bases short and J 3 bases short, with 12 bases between. CDR3 size: 13 residues. Germline V gene data show CDR1 as PRHDT and CDR2 as FYEKMQ (reference sequence). For the CDR3, the DNA is TGTGCCAGCGCCCGAGGGCGGACAGATACGCAGTATTTT. Translation: CASARGRTDTQYF.

The chain links TRBV5-6 to TRBJ2-5; maybe TRBD2 (6 bases). The germline V gene encodes CDR1 SGHDT and CDR2 YYEEEE. This CDR3 is built from 11 residues. V lost 7 bases and J lost 5, with 9 bases in between. For the CDR3, the DNA is TGTGCCAGCGGGGGGATGGAGACCCAGTACTTC. This codes for CASGGMETQYF. Full variable domain (missing parts from reference TRBV5-6 and TRBJ2-5): DAGVTQSPTHLIKTRGQQVTLRCSPKSGHDTVSWYQQALGQGPQFIFQYYEEEERQRGNFPDRFSGHQFPNYSSELNVNALLLGDSALYLCASGGMETQYFGPGTRLLVL.

This chain links TRBV2 with TRBJ1-2, with 10 bases aligning to TRBD1. J was trimmed by 7 bases and V by 8 bases; bases with no gene match: 16. Germline CDR1 is SNHLY and CDR2 is FYNNEI. The CDR3 has 16 amino acids. The CDR3 DNA sequence: TGTGCCAGCTTGGAGGGACAGGGGCGCGACCCAGCTGGCTACACCTTC. Translation: CASLEGQGRDPAGYTF.

The J gene is TRBJ2-2, the V gene TRBV18; tentatively, D is TRBD1 (6 bases). The germline V gene encodes CDR1 KGHSH and CDR2 LQKENI. CDR3 length: 15 amino acids. V was shortened by 3 bases and J by 2 bases, with 10 bases between the two germline ends. In nucleotides, the CDR3 is TGTGCCAGCTCACCGAGGACAGTAAACACCGGGGAGCTGTTTTTT. Translation gives CASSPRTVNTGELFF. Looking up the rest from reference TRBV18 and TRBJ2-2 gives the full variable domain: NAGVMQNPRHLVRRRGQEARLRCSPMKGHSHVYWYRQLPEEGLKFMVYLQKENIIDESGMPKERFSAEFPKEGPSILRIQQVVRGDSAAYFCASSPRTVNTGELFFGEGSRLTVL.

V and J are TRBV7-6 and TRBJ2-3, with 8 positions matching TRBD2. CDR3 length: 16 amino acids. The ends lost 3 bases at V and 4 bases at J; junction bases unmatched: 9. Per the germline V gene, CDR1 is SGHVS and CDR2 is FNYEAQ. The CDR3 loop reads CASSFSGGGSADTQYF. In nucleotides, the CDR3 is TGTGCCAGCAGCTTCTCCGGCGGGGGGTCGGCAGATACGCAGTATTTT.

The chain is built from TRBV11-2 and TRBJ2-7; a weak D match, TRBD2 (6 bases). Germline V gene data show CDR1 as SGHAT and CDR2 as FQNNGV. The CDR3 consists of 16 residues. V lost 5 bases to trimming and J lost 2 bases, with 19 bases between them. The CDR3 region is CASSRLGGTVAYEQYF. CDR3 nucleotide sequence: TGTGCCAGCAGCCGCCTTGGCGGGACCGTAGCCTACGAGCAGTACTTC.

This clone has just one count. The chain employs TRBV7-9 and TRBJ1-3; TRBD1 matches at 9 bases. Losses at the gene ends were 5 bases for V and 3 bases for J; bases not matched to a gene: 8. The CDR3 length is 16 residues. Looked up from germline, CDR1 is SEHNR and CDR2 is FQNEAQ (reference sequence). The CDR3 bases are TGTGCCAGCAGCGCAACCGGGACAGGGATTGGAAACACCATATATTTT. The encoded protein is CASSATGTGIGNTIYF.

The chain combines TRBV7-2 with TRBJ2-4; TRBD1 matches at 12 bases. Unmatched junction bases numbered 7, after V lost 1 base and J lost 9 bases. The CDR3 extends over 16 amino acids. Germline V gene sequence: CDR1 SGHTA, CDR2 FQGNSA. CDR3 in amino acids: CASSLDWGQGAGIQYF. CDR3 sequence (DNA): TGTGCCAGCAGCTTAGATTGGGGACAGGGGGCTGGCATTCAGTACTTC.

V gene TRBV6-1 combines with J gene TRBJ2-3, with 8 bases matching TRBD2. The CDR3 covers 14 residues. Germline loops: CDR1 MNHNS, CDR2 SASEGT. V trimming: 4 bases; J trimming: 4 bases; junction bases outside the gene matches: 4. The CDR3 here is CASSGTGGADTQYF. The DNA of the CDR3 is TGTGCCAGCAGTGGTACGGGAGGGGCAGATACGCAGTATTTT.

The chain carries TRBV5-8 and TRBJ2-3; a possible D gene is TRBD2 (6 bases). The ends were cut back, 0 bases at V and 0 bases at J, with 8 bases in the middle. Germline V CDR1 and CDR2: SGHTS, YDEGEE. The CDR3 loop spans 15 amino acids. The CDR3 region is CASSLGAGSTDTQYF. The DNA for the CDR3 is TGTGCCAGCAGCTTGGGGGCGGGGAGCACAGATACGCAGTATTTT.

The chain links TRBV18 to TRBJ1-2, with 11 nucleotides matching TRBD1. Per the germline V gene, CDR1 is KGHSH and CDR2 is LQKENI. The CDR3 consists of 14 residues. Unmatched junction bases numbered 7, after V lost 6 bases and J lost 7 bases. The CDR3 spells CASSSGQGASGYTF. The CDR3 nucleotides read TGTGCCAGCTCCTCCGGACAGGGGGCAAGTGGCTACACCTTC.

This chain links TRBV19 with TRBJ2-3; 8 nucleotides align to TRBD2. Trimming took 7 bases from V and 3 from J; bases not matched to a gene: 9. This CDR3 has 15 residues. Germline V gene lookup returns CDR1 LNHDA and CDR2 SQIVND (reference sequence). Written as DNA, the CDR3 is TGTGCCAGTATTGAGAGCGGGAGTGGTACAGATACGCAGTATTTT. Translating it yields CASIESGSGTDTQYF.

The chain is built from TRBV7-9 and TRBJ1-1; D is uncertain. Trimming removed 3 bases from V and 3 bases from J, with 8 bases in between. Germline CDR1 and CDR2: SEHNR and FQNEAQ (reference sequence). The CDR3 loop spans 13 amino acids. CDR3 amino acids: CASSFDGYTEAFF. In nucleotides, the CDR3 is TGTGCCAGCAGCTTTGACGGGTACACTGAAGCTTTCTTT. Full variable domain (missing parts from reference TRBV7-9 and TRBJ1-1): DTGVSQNPRHKITKRGQNVTFRCDPISEHNRLYWYRQTLGQGPEFLTYFQNEAQLEKSRLLSDRFSAERPKGSFSTLEIQRTEQGDSAMYLCASSFDGYTEAFFGQGTRLTVV.